The 3 T cell receptor beta chains below come from one sample, sequenced in a study of a mutant IDH1 vaccine in newly diagnosed glioma. Assay: immunoSEQ multiplex PCR; the TCRdb copy retains only in-frame clones and omits some. Among some 31,000 clones listed, roughly 80% were seen once. Described time point: week 35, safety follow-up. It was 300 ug of mutant IDH1 20-mer peptide that made up each vaccine dose, given with topical imiquimod. No antigen has been assigned to these receptors. Source: PBMCs, taken from a glioma patient whose treatment included an IDH1 peptide vaccine. The receptors here all came from a woman aged 30 to 39 with glioma. Some clones in this sample may be carry-over from other donors' samples.

This clone was counted between two and nine times. This sequence joins TRBV30 and TRBJ1-5; D is ambiguous. CDR3 length equals 13 residues. V shed 2 bases and J shed 5 bases, with 10 bases lying between them. CDR1 GTSNPN and CDR2 SVGIG come from the germline V gene (reference sequence). CDR3 nucleotides: TGTGCCTGGAGTCCCTGGGCAGATCAGCCCCAGCATTTT. Protein product: CAWSPWADQPQHF.

The V call is TRBV7-2, the J call TRBJ2-3, with TRBD2 matching 14 bases. With 5 bases clipped from V and 2 bases from J, the junction kept 3 bases outside the gene matches. This CDR3 comprises 16 residues. Germline lookup yields CDR1 SGHTA and CDR2 FQGNSA. In DNA form, the CDR3 reads TGTGCCAGCAGCCCGGGACTAGCGGGAGCCACAGATACGCAGTATTTT. Translating gives CASSPGLAGATDTQYF.

A single count supports this clone. The chain couples TRBV12-5 to TRBJ1-1, with D unresolved. Trimming removed 7 bases at V and 1 base at J, with 10 bases between. In germline, CDR1 is LGHNT, CDR2 FRNRAP. The CDR3 covers 13 residues. The CDR3 DNA reads TGTGCTAGTGCGCGACATCAGAACACTGAAGCTTTCTTT. It codes for CASARHQNTEAFF.